A single sample gave rise to the 27 T cell receptor beta chains below, sequenced in a study of blood T cells in healthy people across ages. Primers used in a second PCR of about 6 to 11 cycles were a sample-barcoded 5' primer and a J-beta primer mix. TCRdb independently ran MiXCR on the 5' RACE reads; one entry per CDR3 protein. The sample includes approximately 360,000 distinct CDR3 sequences, 50% to 60% of them seen just once. Input material: blood. The receptor set was obtained from a man aged 55 to 70 in good health.

In this sample, this clonotype turned up a few times. The rearrangement uses TRBV12-3 or TRBV12-4 and TRBJ2-7; D is possibly TRBD1 (5 bases). The J call is uncertain, as TRBJ2-5 better fits the DNA end. The CDR3 has 13 amino acids. CDR3 loop: CASTKTEQETQYF. The CDR3 region has the DNA TGTGCCAGCACCAAGACAGAGCAAGAGACCCAGTACTTC.

This chain connects TRBV20-1 to TRBJ1-2; D is uncertain. The CDR3 is 12 amino acids. Between the trimmed V and J ends, which lost 7 bases and 3 bases, there was a span of 12 bases. Germline V gene lookup returns CDR1 DFQATT and CDR2 SNEGSKA (reference sequence). As DNA, the CDR3 is TGCAGTGTAGGAAATAGCGACTATGGCTACACCTTC. It specifies CSVGNSDYGYTF.

This clonotype was detected once. The V call is TRBV4-1, the J call TRBJ1-1; perhaps TRBD1 as D (5 bases). CDR1 and CDR2 (germline): MGHRA, YSYEKL. V was shortened by 3 bases and J by 1 base, with 18 bases between the two germline ends. The CDR3 totals 17 residues. CDR3 residues: CASSQGRVGRTNTEAFF. The CDR3 region has the DNA TGCGCCAGCAGCCAGGGGCGGGTAGGGAGAACGAACACTGAAGCTTTCTTT.

This clonotype was picked up a small number of times. This chain connects TRBV7-9 to TRBJ1-1, with a weak D call TRBD1 (5 bases). This CDR3 region has 13 residues. CDR1 and CDR2 from the germline V gene are SEHNR and FQNEAQ (reference sequence). The V gene lost 2 bases and the J gene lost 8 bases, with 12 bases spanning the gap. As DNA, the CDR3 is TGTGCCAGCAGCTTAACGGGGGTCGGAGAAGCTTTCTTT. Protein: CASSLTGVGEAFF.

Notes on this clonotype: A junction end diverges from the germline sequence, so it may reflect a read error. The chain has TRBV7-9 and TRBJ2-7; weak D call: TRBD2 (5 bases). This CDR3 is 14 amino acids long. The germline V gene encodes CDR1 SEHNR and CDR2 FQNEAQ (reference sequence). CDR3 nucleotides: TGTGCTAGCAGCTTCGGGATCCCCCGCTACGAGCAGTACTTC. Its translation: CASSFGIPRYEQYF.

This clonotype was counted between two and nine times. With a much larger clone just one base away, this may be a read error. The chain is built from TRBV3-1 and TRBJ2-1; TRBD2 might be the D (7 bases). The end of the DNA is better explained by TRBJ2-7, so the J call may be wrong. CDR1 is LGHDT, CDR2 YNNKEL, per germline (reference sequence). The CDR3 consists of 14 residues. The CDR3 reads CASRRGGEYNEQYF. In DNA, the CDR3 is TGTGCCAGCCGTAGGGGGGGGGAATACAATGAGCAGTACTTC.

Details on this clonotype: Compared with germline, one end of the junction differs, possibly owing to a read error. CDR3 DNA sequence: TGTGTCAGCAGCTCCCAGACTAGCGGGAGGTACGAGCAGTACTTC. This sequence encodes CVSSSQTSGRYEQYF. The V and J genes are TRBV9 and TRBJ2-5, with 13 bases lining up with TRBD2. The closer fit of TRBJ2-7 to the DNA end suggests the J call may be wrong. Looked up from germline, CDR1 is SGDLS and CDR2 is YYNGEE. The CDR3 runs to 15 residues.

This clonotype was detected many times. This sequence joins TRBV10-3 and TRBJ2-3; D call uncertain. The CDR3 has 15 amino acids. With 2 bases removed from V and 1 base from J, the gap between germline ends came to 10 bases. The germline CDR1 and CDR2 sequences are ENHRY and SYGVKD. CDR3 DNA sequence: TGTGCCATCAGTGAGGGCAGCAGTGGCACAGATACGCAGTATTTT. It yields the protein CAISEGSSGTDTQYF.

The chain joins TRBV7-8 to TRBJ2-4, with D tentatively TRBD1 (5 bases). The V gene's germline CDR1 is SGHVS and CDR2 FQNEAQ. V was pared by 10 bases and J by 1 base, with 14 bases between. The CDR3 is 14 residues long. CDR3 in DNA: TGTGCCACCTCTGGGGCCGGGGCCAAAAACATTCAGTACTTC. It encodes CATSGAGAKNIQYF.

The chain combines TRBV11-1 with TRBJ2-1; D not certain. The CDR3 runs to 14 residues. Trimming left V 5 bases short and J 4 bases short, with 12 bases between. Germline values: CDR1 SGHAT, CDR2 FQDESV (reference sequence). CDR3 in amino acids: CASSPRAGYNEQFF. In DNA form, the CDR3 reads TGTGCCAGCAGCCCTCGGGCAGGATACAATGAGCAGTTCTTC.

The chain recombines TRBV25-1 with TRBJ1-1; D gene uncertain. The CDR3 consists of 11 residues. Germline V gene sequence: CDR1 MGHDK, CDR2 SYGVNS. The V gene lost 4 bases and the J gene lost 11 bases, with 11 bases spanning the gap. DNA of the CDR3: TGTGCCAGCAGTGCCGTATCTGGGGCTTTCTTT. It is translated as CASSAVSGAFF.

This clonotype was counted once. The rearrangement uses TRBV7-2 and TRBJ2-1; D is possibly TRBD1 or TRBD2 (5 bases each). The DNA end lines up better with TRBJ2-7; the J call may be wrong. This CDR3 has 14 residues. Germline CDR1 is SGHTA and CDR2 is FQGNSA. DNA of the CDR3: TGTGCCAGCAGCAAACGGGACCACTACAATGAGCAGTACTTC. Encoded protein: CASSKRDHYNEQYF.

There are a few counts of this clonotype. The rearrangement links TRBV4-2 to TRBJ2-3; D is unresolved. The length of the CDR3 is 16 residues. CDR1 LGHNA and CDR2 YNFKEQ come from the germline V gene. V was clipped by 0 bases and J by 3 bases, with 13 bases between them. The CDR3 reads CASSQDTGRGTDTQYF. In DNA, the CDR3 is TGTGCCAGCAGCCAAGATACCGGCCGTGGAACAGATACGCAGTATTTT.

The chain links TRBV9 to TRBJ2-7; D is undetermined. V shed 0 bases and J shed 2 bases, with 9 bases lying between them. The CDR3 covers 14 residues. In germline, CDR1 is SGDLS, CDR2 YYNGEE. CDR3 amino acids: CASSVAGGTYEQYF. The CDR3 DNA follows: TGTGCCAGCAGCGTAGCGGGCGGAACCTACGAGCAGTACTTC.

This clonotype has more than one count but fewer than ten. The V and J genes are TRBV27 and TRBJ2-3; D possibly corresponds to TRBD2 (5 bases). Germline CDR1 is MNHEY and CDR2 is SMNVEV (reference sequence). Trimming left V 3 bases short and J 5 bases short, with 12 bases between. The CDR3 contains 14 residues. The CDR3 is CASSFRGVGDTQYF. CDR3 DNA sequence: TGTGCCAGCAGTTTCCGGGGTGTGGGAGATACGCAGTATTTT.

V and J are TRBV28 and TRBJ2-7, with D hard to call. Germline lookup yields CDR1 MDHEN and CDR2 SYDVKM. The CDR3 is made up of 13 amino acids. The germline V and J ends were trimmed by 2 bases and 10 bases, with 15 bases remaining between them. CDR3 residues: CASSLLGSGYQYF. DNA for the CDR3: TGTGCCAGCAGTTTACTAGGGTCTGGGTACCAGTACTTC.

The J gene is TRBJ2-3, the V gene TRBV4-3, with 10 bases identical to TRBD2. The junction had 8 bases not matched to a gene; V was cut back by 0 bases and J by 5 bases. Germline CDR1 LGHNA, CDR2 YSLEER. CDR3 length: 17 amino acids. The chain's CDR3 is CASSQERSGRDQDTQYF. CDR3 coding DNA: TGCGCCAGCAGCCAAGAGAGGAGCGGGAGGGACCAAGATACGCAGTATTTT.

The rearrangement uses TRBV9 and TRBJ2-1; the D is unclear. This CDR3 has 15 amino acids. The germline V gene encodes CDR1 SGDLS and CDR2 YYNGEE. With 6 bases removed from V and 7 bases from J, the gap between germline ends came to 20 bases. CDR3 nucleotide sequence: TGTGCCAGCACTCCCGGTGGAGTCACGGGTAATGAGCAGTTCTTC. Encoded protein: CASTPGGVTGNEQFF.

This clonotype was observed a handful of times. The chain employs TRBV11-2 and TRBJ2-1; perhaps TRBD2 as D (5 bases). Trimming removed 2 bases at V and 4 bases at J, with 12 bases between. The CDR3 length is 15 residues. Germline CDR1 is SGHAT and CDR2 is FQNNGV. The CDR3 spells CASSLIRGSYNEQFF. CDR3 nucleotides: TGTGCCAGCAGCTTAATCCGGGGTTCTTACAATGAGCAGTTCTTC. Complete variable domain (other parts from reference TRBV11-2 and TRBJ2-1): EAGVAQSPRYKIIEKRQSVAFWCNPISGHATLYWYQQILGQGPKLLIQFQNNGVVDDSQLPKDRFSAERLKGVDSTLKIQPAKLEDSAVYLCASSLIRGSYNEQFFGPGTRLTVL.

The chain employs TRBV7-2 and TRBJ2-3; 7 positions agree with TRBD1. Losses at the gene ends were 4 bases for V and 4 bases for J; bases not matched to a gene: 5. The CDR3 sequence is 14 residues long. The V gene's germline CDR1 is SGHTA and CDR2 FQGNSA. CDR3 nucleotides: TGTGCCAGCAGCTCCGGACAGGCGGCAGATACGCAGTATTTT. It specifies CASSSGQAADTQYF. Full variable domain (rest looked up from reference TRBV7-2 and TRBJ2-3): GAGVSQSPSNKVTEKGKDVELRCDPISGHTALYWYRQSLGQGLEFLIYFQGNSAPDKSGLPSDRFSAERTGGSVSTLTIQRTQQEDSAVYLCASSSGQAADTQYFGPGTRLTVL.

The V gene is TRBV19, the J gene TRBJ2-4; D unresolved. The J call may be in error: the DNA end matches TRBJ2-5 better. The CDR3 is 13 residues long. The V gene's germline CDR1 is LNHDA and CDR2 SQIVND (reference sequence). The CDR3 DNA follows: TGTGCCAGTAGTATCGGATTCCAAGAGACCCAGTACTTC. It encodes CASSIGFQETQYF.

The chain combines TRBV24-1 with TRBJ2-7; 11 bases fit TRBD1. Germline trimming cut 5 bases from V and 3 bases from J; bases unmatched to any gene: 5. The CDR3 loop spans 15 amino acids. Per the germline V gene, CDR1 is KGHDR and CDR2 is SFDVKD. CDR3 DNA sequence: TGTGCCACCAGTGCCTGGACAGGGGGCGGCTACGAGCAGTACTTC. Translation: CATSAWTGGGYEQYF.

This clonotype was recorded once. This sequence joins TRBV28 and TRBJ2-5, with D possibly matching TRBD1 (5 bases). Trimming removed 6 bases from V and 1 base from J, with 15 bases in between. In germline, CDR1 is MDHEN, CDR2 SYDVKM. The CDR3 spans 15 residues. The CDR3 bases are TGTGCCAGCAGCCCTCCAGGGAAAAGCCAAGAGACCCAGTACTTC. It is translated as CASSPPGKSQETQYF.

The V and J genes are TRBV2 and TRBJ1-1; tentatively, D is TRBD1 (5 bases). The CDR3 has 15 amino acids. Per the germline V gene, CDR1 is SNHLY and CDR2 is FYNNEI. The ends were cut back, 6 bases at V and 4 bases at J, with 18 bases in the middle. CDR3 nucleotides: TGTGCCAGCAGGATAATGCAGGGCGGCGGCACTGAAGCTTTCTTT. Translation: CASRIMQGGGTEAFF.

The chain recombines TRBV29-1 with TRBJ2-7, with D possibly matching TRBD1 (6 bases). The CDR3 is 15 amino acids. V lost 7 bases and J lost 3, with 22 bases in between. Germline V lookup: CDR1 SQVTM, CDR2 ANQGSEA. The CDR3 nucleotides are TGCAGCGCCGAGGTACAGGGCTTAGGTCTCTACGAGCAGTACTTC. Translating it yields CSAEVQGLGLYEQYF.

The rearrangement joins TRBV20-1 to TRBJ1-5, with 7 positions matching TRBD1. Germline CDR1 is DFQATT and CDR2 is SNEGSKA (reference sequence). This CDR3 is 16 amino acids long. V shed 6 bases and J 4 bases; nucleotides not matched to a gene: 15. CDR3 nucleotide sequence: TGCAGTGCCCGACCCGGGACAGAAACAGTTAATCAGCCCCAGCATTTT. Its protein is CSARPGTETVNQPQHF.

The chain carries TRBV6-1 and TRBJ1-2; TRBD1 is a possible D gene (5 bases). Trimming took 5 bases from V and 3 from J, leaving 13 bases between them. The germline V gene encodes CDR1 MNHNS and CDR2 SASEGT. This CDR3 has 14 amino acids. The DNA for the CDR3 is TGTGCCAGCAGTTATCCAGGGTGGGACTATGGCTACACCTTC. Amino acid sequence: CASSYPGWDYGYTF.